What follows are 26 T cell receptor beta chains derived from one specimen sequenced in a study of blood T cells in healthy people across ages. Next came a second PCR, run for about 7 to 12 cycles, which used a sample-barcoded 5' primer along with a J-beta primer mix. From the 5' RACE reads, TCRdb called clonotypes with MiXCR, one entry per CDR3 protein. This sample yields some 370,000 distinct CDR3 sequences, of which 45% to 60% are seen a single time; about 54% belongs to the top ten. Sequencing was done on a sample of blood. The source is a man aged 55 to 70 in good health.

The V call is TRBV23-1, the J call TRBJ2-5, with 10 bases identical to TRBD1. The assigned J gene may be wrong: the sequence end matches TRBJ2-7 better. TRBV23-1 carries the ORF label, with uncertain function. The CDR3 contains 16 residues. The CDR3 nucleotides read TGCGCCAGCAGTCAATCGGACAGGGGGATGACCTACGAGCAGTACTTC. Protein sequence: CASSQSDRGMTYEQYF.

The rearrangement links TRBV4-1 to TRBJ1-2, with D possibly matching TRBD1 (5 bases). Germline V gives CDR1 MGHRA, CDR2 YSYEKL. Trimming removed 0 bases from V and 8 bases from J, with 19 bases in between. This CDR3 contains 16 residues. CDR3 region: CASSQDPRVGVYGYTF. In DNA, the CDR3 is TGCGCCAGCAGCCAAGACCCTAGAGTGGGGGTCTACGGCTACACCTTC.

The V and J genes are TRBV7-6 and TRBJ1-2; D call uncertain. The CDR3 runs 13 residues. The germline gives CDR1 SGHVS, CDR2 FNYEAQ. V lost 5 bases and J 4 bases, leaving 11 bases between the germline ends. For the CDR3, the DNA is TGTGCCAGCAGCCCCGTGGCCCTCTATGGCTACACCTTC. Translation: CASSPVALYGYTF.

Concerning this clonotype itself: The junction departs from the called germline gene at one end, perhaps through a read error. This sequence joins TRBV7-7 and TRBJ2-5; D is ambiguous. There are 14 residues in the CDR3. Germline-derived CDR1 and CDR2 are SSHAT and FNYEAQ (reference sequence). CDR3 amino acids: CASSKEWAPETQYF. CDR3 in DNA: TGTGCTAGCAGCAAGGAGTGGGCCCCAGAGACCCAGTACTTC. The full variable domain, completed using reference TRBV7-7 and TRBJ2-5, is GAGVSQSPRYKVTKRGQDVTLRCDPISSHATLYWYQQALGQGPEFLTYFNYEAQPDKSGLPSDRFSAERPEGSISTLTIQRTEQRDSAMYRCASSKEWAPETQYFGPGTRLLVL.

This clonotype turned up a few times. The chain joins TRBV27 to TRBJ2-3, with 10 bases fitting TRBD2. J gave up 5 bases and V 6 bases, and 11 bases lay outside the gene matches. CDR1 is MNHEY and CDR2 is SMNVEV in the germline V gene (reference sequence). There are 16 residues in the CDR3. CDR3 nucleotide sequence: TGTGCCAGCAGCCCCAAAAGCGGGGGGGCTATAGATACGCAGTATTTT. It is translated as CASSPKSGGAIDTQYF.

This chain uses TRBV4-3 with TRBJ1-4; D may be TRBD1 (6 bases). The CDR3 contains 16 residues. CDR1 is LGHNA and CDR2 is YSLEER in the germline V gene. Trimming pared 0 bases from V and 5 bases from J, leaving 13 bases between. CDR3 nucleotide sequence: TGCGCCAGCAGCCAAGATCGCGGGGGCCTCAATGAAAAACTGTTTTTT. It is translated as CASSQDRGGLNEKLFF.

V gene TRBV28 combines with J gene TRBJ2-3, with 14 bases that match TRBD2. This CDR3 has 18 residues. V trimming: 6 bases; J trimming: 6 bases; junction bases outside the gene matches: 14. In germline, CDR1 is MDHEN, CDR2 SYDVKM. CDR3 loop: CASRKDRAGLAGADTQYF. The DNA of the CDR3 is TGTGCCAGCAGGAAGGACAGGGCGGGACTAGCGGGAGCCGATACGCAGTATTTT.

This clonotype was seen ten or more times. This CDR3 reads CASSPNLGGQETQYF. The DNA for the CDR3 is TGTGCCAGCTCACCAAATCTCGGGGGTCAAGAGACCCAGTACTTC. The rearrangement joins TRBV18 to TRBJ2-5; a possible D gene is TRBD2 (6 bases). The V gene's germline CDR1 is KGHSH and CDR2 LQKENI. Trimming removed 2 bases from V and 2 bases from J, with 12 bases in between. This CDR3 has 15 amino acids.

Only a few counts were recorded for this clonotype. The gene calls are TRBV6-5 and TRBJ1-2; 9 nucleotides match TRBD1. The V gene end was trimmed by 5 bases and the J gene end by 5 bases; junction bases not matched to a gene: 6. The CDR3 extends over 14 amino acids. CDR1 MNHEY and CDR2 SVGAGI come from the germline V gene. The CDR3 here is CASSQATGGYGYTF. CDR3 nucleotide sequence: TGTGCCAGCAGTCAAGCGACAGGGGGATATGGCTACACCTTC.

The chain couples TRBV7-2 to TRBJ2-1; no definite D call. The V end lost 5 bases, the J end lost 2 bases, and 19 bases lay between the germline ends. This CDR3 contains 17 residues. Germline V gene data show CDR1 as SGHTA and CDR2 as FQGNSA. The DNA of the CDR3 is TGTGCCAGCAGCACCGCCGAGTTCCCTCCTCCCTACAATGAGCAGTTCTTC. Protein sequence: CASSTAEFPPPYNEQFF.

The gene calls are TRBV2 and TRBJ1-2; perhaps TRBD1 as D (6 bases). This CDR3 has 12 residues. Germline V CDR1 and CDR2: SNHLY, FYNNEI. V lost 10 bases, J lost 2 bases, and 11 bases lay in between. The CDR3 DNA follows: TGTGCCACAGGGACACTAAACTATGGCTACACCTTC. Translated: CATGTLNYGYTF.

The chain uses TRBV29-1 and TRBJ2-1; 11 bases are shared with TRBD2. The J segment lost 6 bases and the V segment lost 4 bases, leaving 2 bases of the junction unmatched. The CDR3 length is 13 residues. Germline V lookup: CDR1 SQVTM, CDR2 ANQGSEA. Here the CDR3 reads CSVVTSGGNEQFF. The CDR3 DNA sequence: TGCAGCGTTGTTACTAGCGGGGGCAATGAGCAGTTCTTC.

The chain combines TRBV28 with TRBJ2-3; D possibly corresponds to TRBD2 (6 bases). Germline CDR1 reads MDHEN; CDR2 reads SYDVKM. V was shortened by 8 bases and J by 0 bases, with 15 bases between the two germline ends. CDR3 size: 15 residues. In nucleotides, the CDR3 is TGTGCCAGCTGGGGGACTCCTTTGAGCACAGATACGCAGTATTTT. Translation gives CASWGTPLSTDTQYF.

This clonotype was found once. The chain recombines TRBV6-5 with TRBJ2-4; D perhaps matches TRBD1 (6 bases). The tail of the sequence fits TRBJ2-7 better, so the J call may be wrong. The CDR3 loop spans 14 amino acids. The germline V gene has CDR1 MNHEY and CDR2 SVGAGI. The CDR3 here is CASRISGADYEQYF. The CDR3 region has the DNA TGTGCCAGCAGGATTTCAGGGGCCGACTACGAGCAGTACTTC.

A single count supports this clonotype. The chain recombines TRBV5-1 with TRBJ2-1, with D perhaps matching TRBD2 (5 bases). The CDR3 is 13 residues long. Germline values: CDR1 SGHRS, CDR2 YFSETQ. V lost 3 bases to trimming and J lost 8 bases, with 12 bases between them. Here the CDR3 reads CASSSTSSYEQFF. The DNA for the CDR3 is TGCGCCAGCAGCTCCACCTCTAGCTATGAGCAGTTCTTC. Combining the CDR3 with reference TRBV5-1 and TRBJ2-1 gives the whole variable domain KAGVTQTPRYLIKTRGQQVTLSCSPISGHRSVSWYQQTPGQGLQFLFEYFSETQRNKGNFPGRFSGRQFSNSRSEMNVSTLELGDSALYLCASSSTSSYEQFFGPGTRLTVL.

This sequence joins TRBV5-1 and TRBJ1-6; tentative D call: TRBD1 (5 bases). Trimming removed 3 bases from V and 10 bases from J, with 8 bases in between. The CDR3 has 12 amino acids. Germline V gene lookup returns CDR1 SGHRS and CDR2 YFSETQ. The DNA of the CDR3 is TGCGCCAGCAGCTCCAGGGAGTCACCCCTCCACTTT. This translates into CASSSRESPLHF.

This clonotype was found many times. This chain uses TRBV9 with TRBJ2-7, with 12 bases aligning to TRBD2. CDR1 is SGDLS, CDR2 YYNGEE, per germline. The trim removed 5 bases at V and 3 bases at J, leaving 3 bases unmatched. The length of the CDR3 is 14 residues. The CDR3 DNA reads TGTGCCAGCAGTCCGGGACTAGCGGGCTACGAGCAGTACTTC. Translated: CASSPGLAGYEQYF.

This clonotype was seen repeatedly, ten times or more. The chain is built from TRBV7-9 and TRBJ2-1; 9 bases map to TRBD2. CDR3 length: 19 amino acids. From germline, CDR1 is SEHNR and CDR2 FQNEAQ (reference sequence). The J segment lost 12 bases and the V segment lost 7 bases, leaving 28 bases of the junction unmatched. CDR3 nucleotides: TGTGCCAGCATCCCGCCGGGACAGCGGAGTCTAGCGGGACCCTATGGGCAGTTCTTC. As protein: CASIPPGQRSLAGPYGQFF. Complete variable domain (other parts from reference TRBV7-9 and TRBJ2-1): DTGVSQNPRHKITKRGQNVTFRCDPISEHNRLYWYRQTLGQGPEFLTYFQNEAQLEKSRLLSDRFSAERPKGSFSTLEIQRTEQGDSAMYLCASIPPGQRSLAGPYGQFFGPGTRLTVL.

In this sample, this clonotype turned up a few times. The chain carries TRBV5-1 and TRBJ2-3; 10 bases agree with TRBD2. V lost 0 bases and J lost 2; bases outside the gene matches: 3. CDR1 is SGHRS, CDR2 YFSETQ, per germline. CDR3 length: 16 amino acids. The CDR3 region is CASSLATSGATDTQYF. As DNA, the CDR3 is TGCGCCAGCAGCTTGGCTACTAGCGGGGCCACAGATACGCAGTATTTT. The full variable domain, with the rest looked up from reference TRBV5-1 and TRBJ2-3, is KAGVTQTPRYLIKTRGQQVTLSCSPISGHRSVSWYQQTPGQGLQFLFEYFSETQRNKGNFPGRFSGRQFSNSRSEMNVSTLELGDSALYLCASSLATSGATDTQYFGPGTRLTVL.

The chain has TRBV3-1 and TRBJ2-1; 8 bases are a match to TRBD2. Unmatched junction bases numbered 22, after V lost 3 bases and J lost 9 bases. There are 19 residues in the CDR3. In germline, CDR1 is LGHDT, CDR2 YNNKEL (reference sequence). CDR3 sequence: CASSHPHGVGLVRFTEQFF. In DNA, the CDR3 is TGTGCCAGCAGCCACCCCCACGGCGTGGGACTAGTCAGGTTTACTGAGCAGTTCTTC.

The chain combines TRBV7-4 with TRBJ2-3; D call uncertain. With 4 bases removed from V and 2 bases from J, the gap between germline ends came to 10 bases. Germline V gene sequence: CDR1 SGHVT, CDR2 SQSDAQ. CDR3 length: 14 residues. The CDR3 loop is CASSSDGPTDTQYF. CDR3 in DNA: TGTGCCAGCAGCTCTGATGGACCCACAGATACGCAGTATTTT.

This clonotype came up a few times. The chain is built from TRBV5-1 and TRBJ1-1; D is perhaps TRBD1 (5 bases). The CDR3 length is 12 residues. The V gene's germline CDR1 is SGHRS and CDR2 YFSETQ. V gave up 2 bases and J gave up 4 bases, with 6 bases separating them. DNA of the CDR3: TGCGCCAGCAGCTTCCAGGGCACTGAAGCTTTCTTT. It specifies CASSFQGTEAFF.

This clonotype was seen a few times. This chain uses TRBV7-9 with TRBJ1-6, with a possible D match to TRBD1 (6 bases). V lost 1 base, J lost 7 bases, and 8 bases lay in between. This CDR3 comprises 14 residues. CDR1 is SEHNR and CDR2 is FQNEAQ in the germline V gene (reference sequence). The chain's CDR3 is CASSLGGQNSPLHF. The CDR3 DNA sequence: TGTGCCAGCAGCTTAGGGGGGCAGAATTCACCCCTCCACTTT.

The chain couples TRBV7-9 to TRBJ2-7; D not certain. Trimming left V 3 bases short and J 7 bases short, with 13 bases between. CDR3 length: 13 residues. Germline values: CDR1 SEHNR, CDR2 FQNEAQ (reference sequence). For the CDR3, the DNA is TGTGCCAGCAGCTTTAACACCTTGGGGGAGCAGTACTTC. It translates to CASSFNTLGEQYF.

This clonotype was picked up a small number of times. This rearrangement joins TRBV24-1 to TRBJ2-7, with a weak D call TRBD1 (5 bases). V was pared by 3 bases and J by 6 bases, with 17 bases between. Germline loops: CDR1 KGHDR, CDR2 SFDVKD. CDR3 length equals 15 residues. The CDR3 sequence is CATSDAREPFFEQYF. DNA of the CDR3: TGTGCCACCAGTGATGCCAGGGAACCCTTCTTCGAGCAGTACTTC.

This clonotype was detected a few times. J is TRBJ2-1 and V is TRBV24-1; TRBD1 aligns across 9 bases. Germline lookup yields CDR1 KGHDR and CDR2 SFDVKD. CDR3 length: 16 residues. The ends lost 5 bases at V and 6 bases at J; junction bases unmatched: 10. The CDR3, as DNA: TGTGCCACCAGTGCCCTAGGGGGGACAGGGACCAATGAGCAGTTCTTC. It yields the protein CATSALGGTGTNEQFF.